Following are 7 T cell receptor beta chains from one sample sequenced in a study of cytomegalovirus exposure and HLA in healthy donors. Both 60 Vbeta primers and 13 Jbeta primers went into the PCR. Assay: immunoSEQ multiplex PCR; the TCRdb copy retains only in-frame clones and omits some. The repertoire includes 140,000 to 150,000 clones, 70% of them detected once, and 2.1% sits in the top ten. Sample: PBMCs. These receptors were obtained from a woman aged 55-70 years in good health and CMV-seropositive.

This clone was counted only a few times. V gene TRBV6-5 combines with J gene TRBJ2-5; TRBD1 aligns across 11 bases. The CDR3 extends over 14 amino acids. V shed 5 bases, J shed 4 bases, and the junction held 3 bases outside the gene matches. From germline, CDR1 is MNHEY and CDR2 SVGAGI. The CDR3 coding sequence is TGTGCCAGCAGTCCGGACAGGGGGCGAGAGACCCAGTACTTC. Translating gives CASSPDRGRETQYF.

This clone occurred once. The rearrangement joins TRBV5-4 to TRBJ2-1, with D perhaps TRBD2 (6 bases). Germline loops: CDR1 SGHNT, CDR2 YYREEE (reference sequence). The ends were cut back, 0 bases at V and 6 bases at J, with 13 bases in the middle. This CDR3 comprises 15 residues. The CDR3 spells CASSLVGRGSNEQFF. CDR3 DNA sequence: TGTGCCAGCAGCTTGGTCGGGAGAGGGAGCAATGAGCAGTTCTTC.

V usage is TRBV18 and J usage is TRBJ2-3, with a possible D match to TRBD1 (6 bases). The length of the CDR3 is 15 residues. The V end lost 6 bases, the J end lost 4 bases, and 17 bases lay between the germline ends. The V gene's germline CDR1 is KGHSH and CDR2 LQKENI. The CDR3 sequence is CASSRDRLEADTQYF. CDR3 coding DNA: TGTGCCAGCTCTCGCGACAGGCTGGAAGCAGATACGCAGTATTTT.

The J gene is TRBJ2-6, the V gene TRBV7-9; D might be TRBD1 (6 bases). CDR3 length: 15 residues. Trimming took 5 bases from V and 4 from J, leaving 12 bases between them. Germline-derived CDR1 and CDR2 are SEHNR and FQNEAQ (reference sequence). CDR3 sequence (DNA): TGTGCCAGCAGCAGCAGGGGTTGGGGGGCCAACGTCCTGACTTTC. It is translated as CASSSRGWGANVLTF.

This sequence joins TRBV6-6 and TRBJ2-5, with TRBD1 as a possible D gene (5 bases). Trimming removed 5 bases from V and 1 base from J, with 11 bases in between. Looked up from germline, CDR1 is MNHNY and CDR2 is SVGAGI (reference sequence). CDR3 size: 14 residues. CDR3 coding DNA: TGTGCCAGCAGTCGTCAGGGCCCCCAAGAGACCCAGTACTTC. Translating gives CASSRQGPQETQYF.

The rearrangement uses TRBV12-5 and TRBJ1-2, with 7 bases aligning to TRBD1. Germline V gives CDR1 LGHNT, CDR2 FRNRAP. The junction had 7 bases not matched to a gene; V was cut back by 1 base and J by 8 bases. The CDR3 loop spans 14 amino acids. CDR3 region: CASGLAPGGGGYTF. The DNA of the CDR3 is TGTGCTAGTGGTTTGGCCCCAGGGGGTGGCGGCTACACCTTC.

This chain joins TRBV9 and TRBJ2-3, with D perhaps matching TRBD1 (5 bases). The CDR3 contains 15 residues. With 0 bases removed from V and 2 bases from J, the gap between germline ends came to 10 bases. In germline, CDR1 is SGDLS, CDR2 YYNGEE. CDR3 residues: CASSVVTATTDTQYF. CDR3 bases: TGTGCCAGCAGCGTAGTGACAGCAACCACAGATACGCAGTATTTT.